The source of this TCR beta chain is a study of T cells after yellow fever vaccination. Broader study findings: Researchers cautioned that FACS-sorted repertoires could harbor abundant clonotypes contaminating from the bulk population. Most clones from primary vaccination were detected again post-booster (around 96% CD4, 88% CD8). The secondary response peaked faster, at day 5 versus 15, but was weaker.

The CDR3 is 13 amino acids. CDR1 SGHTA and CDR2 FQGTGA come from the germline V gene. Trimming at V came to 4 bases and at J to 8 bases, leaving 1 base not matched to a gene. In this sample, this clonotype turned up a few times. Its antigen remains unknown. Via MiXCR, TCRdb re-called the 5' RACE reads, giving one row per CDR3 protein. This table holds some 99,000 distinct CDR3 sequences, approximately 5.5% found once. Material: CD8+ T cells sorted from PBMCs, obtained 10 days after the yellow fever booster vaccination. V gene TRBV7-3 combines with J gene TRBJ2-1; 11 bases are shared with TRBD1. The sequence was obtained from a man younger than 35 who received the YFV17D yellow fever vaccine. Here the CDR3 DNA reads TGTGCCAGCAGCTCGGGACAGGGGGATGAGCAGTTCTTC. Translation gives CASSSGQGDEQFF.